Below, 20 T cell receptor beta chains from the same sample are listed, as sequenced in a study of T cells in tumors after PD-1 blockade. The table came from immunoSEQ multiplex PCR; TCRdb's copy has only in-frame clones and leaves some out. The data show almost 35,000 clones, 73% seen once. Here the sequenced sample was PBMCs, taken after anti-PD-1 treatment. These receptors originate from a human donor with basal cell carcinoma.

This chain uses TRBV28 with TRBJ2-1, with TRBD2 matching over 8 bases. J gave up 8 bases and V 6 bases, and 15 bases lay outside the gene matches. The CDR3 length is 16 residues. Germline values: CDR1 MDHEN, CDR2 SYDVKM. CDR3 sequence (DNA): TGTGCCAGCAGAGTTTCCCCGGGAGGGCGCAGGGATGAGCAGTTCTTC. Translated: CASRVSPGGRRDEQFF.

V usage is TRBV2 and J usage is TRBJ2-7; 10 nucleotides line up with TRBD2. The CDR3 spans 14 residues. V gave up 5 bases and J gave up 3 bases; unmatched junction bases: 4. CDR1 is SNHLY and CDR2 is FYNNEI in the germline V gene. CDR3 amino acids: CASSMPSGSYEQYF. CDR3 DNA: TGTGCCAGCAGTATGCCTAGCGGGAGCTACGAGCAGTACTTC.

This clone was detected only a few times. This chain connects TRBV4-2 to TRBJ1-1; 11 nucleotides line up with TRBD1. The CDR3 length is 18 residues. V shed 2 bases and J 0 bases; nucleotides not matched to a gene: 8. The germline CDR1 and CDR2 sequences are LGHNA and YNFKEQ. The CDR3 nucleotides are TGTGCCAGCAGCCAAATTCCGGGACAGGGGGGAATGAACACTGAAGCTTTCTTT. Amino acid sequence: CASSQIPGQGGMNTEAFF.

The rearrangement joins TRBV7-2 to TRBJ2-1; 14 bases map to TRBD2. V lost 6 bases to trimming and J lost 7 bases; unmatched junction nucleotides: 5. Germline loops: CDR1 SGHTA, CDR2 FQGNSA. The CDR3 length is 15 residues. This CDR3 reads CASRPRLAGGNEQFF. In nucleotides, the CDR3 is TGTGCCAGCAGGCCCAGACTAGCGGGGGGGAATGAGCAGTTCTTC.

This chain joins TRBV4-2 and TRBJ1-6, with D tentatively TRBD1 (5 bases). Germline CDR1 is LGHNA and CDR2 is YNFKEQ. There are 16 residues in the CDR3. V was pared by 0 bases and J by 6 bases, with 12 bases between. CDR3: CASSQERGRGNSPLHF. The CDR3 bases are TGTGCCAGCAGCCAAGAAAGGGGCAGAGGTAATTCACCCCTCCACTTT.

With regard to this clone: Other DNA sequences in the same sample also yield this CDR3. This chain joins TRBV6-5 and TRBJ2-6; D is unresolved. The germline V gene has CDR1 MNHEY and CDR2 SVGAGI. V lost 2 bases, J lost 2 bases, and 1 base lay in between. CDR3 length equals 13 residues. The CDR3 DNA is TGTGCCAGCAGTTACACTGGGGCCAACGTCCTGACTTTC. Translated, it gives CASSYTGANVLTF.

CDR3 region: CASSLRATGTEQYF. The CDR3 DNA follows: TGTGCCAGCAGCTTACGGGCGACAGGAACTGAGCAGTACTTC. The genes are TRBV7-3 and TRBJ2-7, with D maybe TRBD1 (6 bases). V lost 2 bases, J lost 7 bases, and 15 bases lay in between. There are 14 residues in the CDR3. Germline V gene sequence: CDR1 SGHTA, CDR2 FQGTGA.

The gene calls are TRBV7-9 and TRBJ2-7; 7 bases map to TRBD1. This CDR3 spans 14 amino acids. The germline gives CDR1 SEHNR, CDR2 FQNEAQ (reference sequence). Losses at the gene ends were 6 bases for V and 5 bases for J; bases not matched to a gene: 10. The CDR3 DNA is TGTGCCAGCAGTCATAAGACAGGGACAAACGAGCAGTACTTC. Amino acids: CASSHKTGTNEQYF.

The chain joins TRBV7-9 to TRBJ2-1; 12 positions match TRBD1. The CDR3 is made up of 16 amino acids. The germline CDR1 and CDR2 sequences are SEHNR and FQNEAQ (reference sequence). Trimming took 4 bases from V and 4 from J; bases not matched to a gene: 5. The CDR3 DNA sequence: TGTGCCAGCAGCTCTGGGACAGGGGGCCATTACAATGAGCAGTTCTTC. This encodes CASSSGTGGHYNEQFF.

The chain carries TRBV12-3 or TRBV12-4 and TRBJ2-7, with D possibly being TRBD1 or TRBD2 (5 bases each). The CDR3 runs to 13 residues. V was shortened by 5 bases and J by 2 bases, with 10 bases between the two germline ends. Here the CDR3 reads CASSGGTAYEQYF. CDR3 sequence (DNA): TGTGCCAGCAGTGGTGGGACGGCCTACGAGCAGTACTTC.

In this sample, this clone turned up a few times. This chain connects TRBV19 to TRBJ2-2, with TRBD2 as a possible D gene (5 bases). Per the germline V gene, CDR1 is LNHDA and CDR2 is SQIVND (reference sequence). This CDR3 is built from 15 residues. The V end was cut by 4 bases, the J end by 2 bases, with 11 bases between. The CDR3 reads CASSTAGRNTGELFF. CDR3 bases: TGTGCCAGTAGTACCGCGGGTCGAAACACCGGGGAGCTGTTTTTT.

The sample holds a few counts of this clone. One junction end disagrees with the germline gene, perhaps due to a read error. The chain uses TRBV7-2 and TRBJ1-2; D gene unclear. Looked up from germline, CDR1 is SGHTA and CDR2 is FQGNSA. The CDR3 spans 16 residues. The CDR3, as DNA: TGTGCCAGCAGATTAGAGCCAGGCGGCCTTAACTATGGCTACACCTTC. This translates into CASRLEPGGLNYGYTF.

The chain recombines TRBV5-5 with TRBJ2-7, with 10 positions matching TRBD1. V shed 4 bases and J 2 bases; nucleotides not matched to a gene: 3. The CDR3 consists of 14 residues. CDR1 SGHKS and CDR2 YYEKEE come from the germline V gene (reference sequence). Written as DNA, the CDR3 is TGTGCCAGCAGCCCCGACAGGGGGCCCTACGAGCAGTACTTC. Translating gives CASSPDRGPYEQYF. The variable domain in full, completed from reference TRBV5-5 and TRBJ2-7, reads DAGVTQSPTHLIKTRGQQVTLRCSPISGHKSVSWYQQVLGQGPQFIFQYYEKEERGRGNFPDRFSARQFPNYSSELNVNALLLGDSALYLCASSPDRGPYEQYFGPGTRLTVT.

In its sample, this clone was seen once. This rearrangement joins TRBV28 to TRBJ1-5; no reliable D call. V dropped 1 base and J dropped 5 bases, with 3 bases sitting between them. The CDR3 length is 12 residues. The germline V gene encodes CDR1 MDHEN and CDR2 SYDVKM. Here the CDR3 DNA reads TGTGCCAGCAGTTTATTGGATCAGCCCCAGCATTTT. The encoded protein is CASSLLDQPQHF. Variable domain in full (rest from reference TRBV28 and TRBJ1-5): DVKVTQSSRYLVKRTGEKVFLECVQDMDHENMFWYRQDPGLGLRLIYFSYDVKMKEKGDIPEGYSVSREKKERFSLILESASTNQTSMYLCASSLLDQPQHFGDGTRLSIL.

This sequence joins TRBV4-3 and TRBJ1-4; TRBD1 is a possible D gene (6 bases). CDR3 size: 22 residues. Germline CDR1 reads LGHNA; CDR2 reads YSLEER. V was cut by 0 bases and J by 0 bases, with 26 bases left in between. CDR3 sequence: CASSQDWANRESLFATNEKLFF. The CDR3 DNA reads TGCGCCAGCAGCCAAGATTGGGCGAACAGGGAGAGCCTTTTTGCAACTAATGAAAAACTGTTTTTT.

V gene TRBV30 combines with J gene TRBJ2-3; TRBD2 agrees at 10 bases. CDR3 length: 15 residues. The ends lost 2 bases at V and 10 bases at J; junction bases unmatched: 12. CDR1 is GTSNPN, CDR2 SVGIG, per germline (reference sequence). CDR3 bases: TGTGCCTGGAGTCGTATAGCGGGGGGAGGGGATCCGCAGTATTTT. Translated, it gives CAWSRIAGGGDPQYF.

The genes are TRBV7-9 and TRBJ1-1, with D possibly being TRBD1 (5 bases). CDR3 length equals 13 residues. V was trimmed by 3 bases and J by 5 bases, leaving 10 bases between them. Germline V gene lookup returns CDR1 SEHNR and CDR2 FQNEAQ (reference sequence). The CDR3 coding sequence is TGTGCCAGCAGCTTTGGGGGGAGGACTGAAGCTTTCTTT. This gives the protein CASSFGGRTEAFF.

The chain couples TRBV5-1 to TRBJ2-7; 7 bases fit TRBD1. Per germline, CDR1 SGHRS and CDR2 YFSETQ. With 0 bases clipped from V and 5 bases from J, the junction kept 5 bases outside the gene matches. The CDR3 consists of 14 residues. CDR3 amino acids: CASSLVQGMDEQYF. Here the CDR3 DNA reads TGCGCCAGCAGCTTGGTACAGGGGATGGACGAGCAGTACTTC. Complete variable domain (other parts from reference TRBV5-1 and TRBJ2-7): KAGVTQTPRYLIKTRGQQVTLSCSPISGHRSVSWYQQTPGQGLQFLFEYFSETQRNKGNFPGRFSGRQFSNSRSEMNVSTLELGDSALYLCASSLVQGMDEQYFGPGTRLTVT.

This clone occurred a few times. V is TRBV24-1 and J is TRBJ1-5, with a tentative D call TRBD1 (6 bases). Germline assignment: CDR1 KGHDR and CDR2 SFDVKD. V gave up 4 bases and J gave up 6 bases, with 15 bases separating them. The CDR3 is made up of 15 amino acids. The CDR3 here is CATSEWEQGLQPQHF. The CDR3 region has the DNA TGTGCCACCAGTGAGTGGGAACAGGGACTTCAGCCCCAGCATTTT.

This clone has a single count. The chain has TRBV5-1 and TRBJ2-1, with D perhaps matching TRBD1 or TRBD2 (6 bases each). In germline, CDR1 is SGHRS, CDR2 YFSETQ. This CDR3 spans 13 amino acids. V was pared by 0 bases and J by 9 bases, with 10 bases between. CDR3 in DNA: TGCGCCAGCAGCTTGGTCGGGGGCCGTGAGCAGTTCTTC. Its protein is CASSLVGGREQFF. Drawing the rest from reference TRBV5-1 and TRBJ2-1, the complete variable domain is KAGVTQTPRYLIKTRGQQVTLSCSPISGHRSVSWYQQTPGQGLQFLFEYFSETQRNKGNFPGRFSGRQFSNSRSEMNVSTLELGDSALYLCASSLVGGREQFFGPGTRLTVL.